At least ten counts were recorded for the clone carrying this TCR beta chain. Its specificity is unknown. Each CDR3 protein is one row after TCRdb ran MiXCR on the reads. The sample lists 170,000 or so distinct CDR3 sequences, around 14% occurring once. This specimen comes from a study of T cell repertoires in cytomegalovirus infection. For the study at large: Based on public TCR beta signatures, there were indications of CMV infection and of a matching HLA type. Study outcomes and limitations: What dominated the ex vivo response were HLA-C-restricted CMV-specific TCR beta clonotypes. Based on cumulative public TCR beta family frequency, carriers of CMV plus the relevant HLA were identified.

Germline lookup yields CDR1 SGHTA and CDR2 FQGNSA. This CDR3 contains 17 residues. V was clipped by 5 bases and J by 0 bases, with 17 bases between them. The sequencing input was PBMCs. The sequence was obtained from a human donor in good health (CMV status not recorded). Some clones in this sample may be carry-over from other donors' samples. The chain recombines TRBV7-2 with TRBJ2-1; D is unresolved. The DNA of the CDR3 is TGTGCCAGCAGCCTTATTCCGGCAGACCCCTCCTACAATGAGCAGTTCTTC. Translated, it gives CASSLIPADPSYNEQFF.